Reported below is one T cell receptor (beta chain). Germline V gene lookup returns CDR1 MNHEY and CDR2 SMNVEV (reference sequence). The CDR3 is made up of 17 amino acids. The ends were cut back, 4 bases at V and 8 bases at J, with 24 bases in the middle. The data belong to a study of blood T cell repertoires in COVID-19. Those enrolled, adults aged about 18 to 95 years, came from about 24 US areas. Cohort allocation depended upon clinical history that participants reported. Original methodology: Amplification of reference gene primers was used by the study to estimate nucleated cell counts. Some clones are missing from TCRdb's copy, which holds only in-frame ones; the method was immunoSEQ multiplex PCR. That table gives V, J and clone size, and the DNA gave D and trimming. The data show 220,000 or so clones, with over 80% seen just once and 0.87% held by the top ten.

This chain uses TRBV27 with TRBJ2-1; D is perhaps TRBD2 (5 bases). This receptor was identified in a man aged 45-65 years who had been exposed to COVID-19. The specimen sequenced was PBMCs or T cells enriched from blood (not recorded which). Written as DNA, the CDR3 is TGTGCCAGCAGTTCCCGCCTTAGCGCGTCATCGTTCGATGAGCAGTTCTTC. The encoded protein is CASSSRLSASSFDEQFF.